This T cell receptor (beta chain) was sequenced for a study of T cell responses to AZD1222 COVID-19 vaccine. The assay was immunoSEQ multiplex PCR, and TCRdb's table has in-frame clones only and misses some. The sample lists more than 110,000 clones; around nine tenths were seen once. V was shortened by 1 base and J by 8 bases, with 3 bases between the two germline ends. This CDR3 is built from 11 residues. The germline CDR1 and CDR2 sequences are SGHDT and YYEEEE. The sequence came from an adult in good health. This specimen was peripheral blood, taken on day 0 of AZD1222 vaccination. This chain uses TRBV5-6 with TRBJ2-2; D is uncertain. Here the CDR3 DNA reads TGTGCCAGCAGCTTGCTTGGGGAGCTGTTTTTT. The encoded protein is CASSLLGELFF.